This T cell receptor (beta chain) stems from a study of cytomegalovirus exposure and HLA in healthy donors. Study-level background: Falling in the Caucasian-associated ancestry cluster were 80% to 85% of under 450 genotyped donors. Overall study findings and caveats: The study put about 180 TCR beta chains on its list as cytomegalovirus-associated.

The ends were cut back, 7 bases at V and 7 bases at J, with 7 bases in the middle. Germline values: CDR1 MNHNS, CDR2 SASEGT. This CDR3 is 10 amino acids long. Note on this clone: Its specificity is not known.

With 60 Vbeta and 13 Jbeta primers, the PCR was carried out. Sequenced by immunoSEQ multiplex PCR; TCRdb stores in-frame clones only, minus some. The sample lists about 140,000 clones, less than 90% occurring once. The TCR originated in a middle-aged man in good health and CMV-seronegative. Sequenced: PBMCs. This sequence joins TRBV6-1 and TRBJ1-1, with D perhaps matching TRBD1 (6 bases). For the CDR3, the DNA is TGTGCCAGCAAAGGGGGTGAAGCTTTCTTT. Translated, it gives CASKGGEAFF.